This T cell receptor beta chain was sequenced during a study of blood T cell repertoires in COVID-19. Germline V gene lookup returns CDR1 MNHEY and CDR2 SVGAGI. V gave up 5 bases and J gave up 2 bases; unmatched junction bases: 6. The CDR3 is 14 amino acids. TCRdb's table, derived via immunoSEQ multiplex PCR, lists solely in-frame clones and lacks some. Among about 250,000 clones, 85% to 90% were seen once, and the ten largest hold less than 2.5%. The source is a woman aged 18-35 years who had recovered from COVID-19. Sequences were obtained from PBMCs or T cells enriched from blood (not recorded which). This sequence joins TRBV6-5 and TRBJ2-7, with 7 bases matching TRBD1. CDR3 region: CASSPGTDTYEQYF. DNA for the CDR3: TGTGCCAGCAGTCCCGGGACAGATACCTACGAGCAGTACTTC.